This T cell receptor beta chain came from a study of neoadjuvant anti-PD-1 for oral cavity cancer. TCRdb's table, derived via immunoSEQ multiplex PCR, lists solely in-frame clones and lacks some. The sample carries roughly 40,000 clones, 77% recorded once. Time point given: after neoadjuvant nivolumab, at surgical resection. Analysis of PBMCs was direct, with no culture step. The CDR3 is made up of 14 amino acids. V lost 4 bases and J lost 9; bases outside the gene matches: 4. Germline CDR1 is SGDLS and CDR2 is YYNGEE. This chain links TRBV9 with TRBJ1-6; 10 nucleotides agree with TRBD1. The TCR was taken from a person aged 40 to 85 with oral cavity squamous cell carcinoma. Sequenced material: PBMCs, taken after nivolumab (anti-PD-1) treatment. The CDR3 loop reads CASSPGTGVSPLHF. CDR3 bases: TGTGCCAGCAGCCCAGGGACAGGGGTTTCACCCCTCCACTTT.